The entry below gives a single TCR beta chain sequence along with its context. Its specificity is not known. Trimming took 3 bases from V and 8 from J; bases not matched to a gene: 12. This CDR3 has 16 residues. Germline V gives CDR1 MGHRA, CDR2 YSYEKL. The approximately 120-subject validation cohort, separate from the roughly 670-subject first cohort, included the donors. Only in-frame clones appear in the TCRdb table, and some are missing; sequencing was by immunoSEQ multiplex PCR. The data hold about 60,000 clones, with about 96% observed a single time. This specimen comes from a study of cytomegalovirus exposure and HLA in healthy donors. Overall study context: It was reported in a later analysis that the 100 to 150 validation repertoires used the same platform as the approximately 670 first-cohort repertoires.

Study-wide findings and caveats: While the bulk of TCR sequences proved rare, some public TCRs turned up in many donors.

This receptor was obtained from a man younger than 35 in good health and CMV-seronegative. Material for sequencing was PBMCs. The chain uses TRBV4-1 and TRBJ2-3, with 9 bases fitting TRBD1. The CDR3 is CASSQDDRGSVGTQYF. CDR3 nucleotides: TGCGCCAGCAGCCAGGATGACAGGGGGTCGGTCGGTACGCAGTATTTT.